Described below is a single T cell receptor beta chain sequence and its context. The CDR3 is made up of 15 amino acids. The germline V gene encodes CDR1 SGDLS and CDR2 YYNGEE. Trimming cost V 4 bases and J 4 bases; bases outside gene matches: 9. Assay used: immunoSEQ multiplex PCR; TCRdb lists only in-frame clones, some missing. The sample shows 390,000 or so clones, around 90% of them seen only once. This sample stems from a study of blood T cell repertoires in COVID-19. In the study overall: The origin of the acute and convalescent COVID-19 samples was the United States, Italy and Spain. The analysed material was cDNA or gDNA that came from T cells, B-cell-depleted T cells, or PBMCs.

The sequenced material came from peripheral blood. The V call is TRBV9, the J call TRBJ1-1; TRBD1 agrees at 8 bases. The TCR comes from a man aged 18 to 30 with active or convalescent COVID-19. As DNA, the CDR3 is TGTGCCAGCAGCACAGGCTCGACAGGGGTCACTGAAGCTTTCTTT. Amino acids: CASSTGSTGVTEAFF. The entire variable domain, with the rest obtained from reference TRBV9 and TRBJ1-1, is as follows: DSGVTQTPKHLITATGQRVTLRCSPRSGDLSVYWYQQSLDQGLQFLIQYYNGEERAKGNILERFSAQQFPDLHSELNLSSLELGDSALYFCASSTGSTGVTEAFFGQGTRLTVV.